Presented here are 2 T cell receptor beta chains from one specimen sequenced in a study of control samples from healthy donors and cancer patients (TCRdb year 2020). The method was the immunoSEQ multiplex PCR assay. Sourced from immuneACCESS, this table was stored by TCRdb with only in-frame sequences that have V and J called. A share of the clones is absent; for the studies checked, an unresolved V gene accounts for under half, and the remainder has no known explanation. This sample comprises more than 5,500 clones, about 72% of them detected only once. Approximately 8% of the sample is held by the ten biggest clonotypes. Sequencing used formalin-fixed, paraffin-embedded tissue. These TCRs come from a male donor with melanoma.

The chain couples TRBV28 to TRBJ2-1; 8 bases agree with TRBD2. Looked up from germline, CDR1 is MDHEN and CDR2 is SYDVKM. The ends lost 10 bases at V and 7 bases at J; junction bases unmatched: 15. This CDR3 is built from 15 residues. CDR3 DNA: TGTGCCACCGTCCACAGCAGCGGGAGTCGGAATGAGCAGTTCTTC. Protein: CATVHSSGSRNEQFF.

The chain has TRBV6-6 and TRBJ1-1, with a weak D call TRBD1 (5 bases). V was pared by 0 bases and J by 3 bases, with 8 bases between. The CDR3 spans 14 residues. Looked up from germline, CDR1 is MNHNY and CDR2 is SVGAGI (reference sequence). The CDR3 nucleotides are TGTGCCAGCAGTTACTCGCCGGGGGACACTGAAGCTTTCTTT. Amino acids: CASSYSPGDTEAFF.